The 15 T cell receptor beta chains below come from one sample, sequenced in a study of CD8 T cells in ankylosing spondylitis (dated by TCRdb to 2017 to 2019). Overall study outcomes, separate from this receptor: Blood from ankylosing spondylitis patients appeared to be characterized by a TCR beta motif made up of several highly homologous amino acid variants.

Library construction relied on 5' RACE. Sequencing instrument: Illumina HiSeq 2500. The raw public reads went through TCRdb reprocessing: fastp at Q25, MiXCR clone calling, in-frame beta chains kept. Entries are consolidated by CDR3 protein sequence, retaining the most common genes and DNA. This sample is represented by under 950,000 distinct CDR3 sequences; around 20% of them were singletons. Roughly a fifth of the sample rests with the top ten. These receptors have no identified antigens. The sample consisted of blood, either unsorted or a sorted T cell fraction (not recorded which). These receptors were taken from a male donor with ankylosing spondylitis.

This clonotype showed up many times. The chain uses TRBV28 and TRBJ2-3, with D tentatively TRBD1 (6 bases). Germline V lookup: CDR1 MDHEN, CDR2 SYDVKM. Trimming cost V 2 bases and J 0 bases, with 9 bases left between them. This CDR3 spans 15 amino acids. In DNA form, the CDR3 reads TGTGCCAGCAGTTTACTACAGGGAAGCACAGATACGCAGTATTTT. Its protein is CASSLLQGSTDTQYF.

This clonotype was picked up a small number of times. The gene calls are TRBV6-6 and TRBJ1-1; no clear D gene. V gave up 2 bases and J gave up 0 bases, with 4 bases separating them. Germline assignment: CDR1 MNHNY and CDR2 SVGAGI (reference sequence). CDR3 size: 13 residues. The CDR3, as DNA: TGTGCCAGCAGTTACGTCATGAACACTGAAGCTTTCTTT. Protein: CASSYVMNTEAFF.

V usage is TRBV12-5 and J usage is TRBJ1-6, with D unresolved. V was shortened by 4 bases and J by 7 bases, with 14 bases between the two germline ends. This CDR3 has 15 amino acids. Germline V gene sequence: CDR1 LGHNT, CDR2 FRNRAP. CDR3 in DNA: TGTGCTAGTGGTTCCGGGGAGATTGAGAATTCACCCCTCCACTTT. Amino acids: CASGSGEIENSPLHF.

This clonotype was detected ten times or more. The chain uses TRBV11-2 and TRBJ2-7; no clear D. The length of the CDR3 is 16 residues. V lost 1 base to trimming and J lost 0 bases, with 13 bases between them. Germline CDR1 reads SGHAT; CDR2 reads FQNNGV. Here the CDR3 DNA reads TGTGCCAGCAGCTTAGGTCCAGCGCAATACTCCTACGAGCAGTACTTC. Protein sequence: CASSLGPAQYSYEQYF.

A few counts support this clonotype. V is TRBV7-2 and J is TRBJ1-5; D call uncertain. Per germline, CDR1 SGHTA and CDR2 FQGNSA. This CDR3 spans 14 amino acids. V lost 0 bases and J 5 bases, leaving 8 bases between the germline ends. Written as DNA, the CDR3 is TGTGCCAGCAGCTTAGCTTCGGGTTATCAGCCCCAGCATTTT. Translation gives CASSLASGYQPQHF.

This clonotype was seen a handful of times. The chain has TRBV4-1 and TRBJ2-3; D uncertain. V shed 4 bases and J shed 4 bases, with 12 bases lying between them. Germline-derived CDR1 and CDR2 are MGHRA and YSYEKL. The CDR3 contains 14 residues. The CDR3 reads CASSLGRSPDTQYF. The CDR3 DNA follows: TGCGCCAGCAGCCTTGGCCGAAGCCCAGATACGCAGTATTTT.

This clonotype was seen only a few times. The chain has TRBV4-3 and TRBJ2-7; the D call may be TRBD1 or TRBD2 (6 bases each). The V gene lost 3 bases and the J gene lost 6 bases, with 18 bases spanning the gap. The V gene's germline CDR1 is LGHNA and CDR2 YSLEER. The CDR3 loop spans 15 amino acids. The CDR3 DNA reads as TGCGCCAGCAGCCAGGGCATCCCCAAGGGGGGCGAGCAGTACTTC. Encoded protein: CASSQGIPKGGEQYF.

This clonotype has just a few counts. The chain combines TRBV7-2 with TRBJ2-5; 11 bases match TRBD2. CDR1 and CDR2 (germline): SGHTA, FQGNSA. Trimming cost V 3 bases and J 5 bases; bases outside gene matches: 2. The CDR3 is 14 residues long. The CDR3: CASSFSGRAETQYF. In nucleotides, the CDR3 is TGTGCCAGCAGCTTTAGCGGGAGGGCGGAGACCCAGTACTTC.

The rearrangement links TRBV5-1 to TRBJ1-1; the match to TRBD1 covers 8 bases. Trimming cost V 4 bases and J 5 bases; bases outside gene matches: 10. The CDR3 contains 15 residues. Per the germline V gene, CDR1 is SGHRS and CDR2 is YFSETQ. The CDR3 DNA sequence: TGCGCCAGCAGCGACGGACAGGGAGCCGGGACTGAAGCTTTCTTT. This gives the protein CASSDGQGAGTEAFF.

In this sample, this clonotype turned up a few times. The chain's CDR3 is CASSQGSTGASNQPQHF. The CDR3 DNA follows: TGCGCCAGCAGCCAGGGATCGACAGGGGCTAGCAATCAGCCCCAGCATTTT. The gene calls are TRBV4-1 and TRBJ1-5; 8 positions match TRBD1. CDR3 length: 17 amino acids. V shed 3 bases and J 0 bases; nucleotides not matched to a gene: 7. Germline CDR1 reads MGHRA; CDR2 reads YSYEKL.

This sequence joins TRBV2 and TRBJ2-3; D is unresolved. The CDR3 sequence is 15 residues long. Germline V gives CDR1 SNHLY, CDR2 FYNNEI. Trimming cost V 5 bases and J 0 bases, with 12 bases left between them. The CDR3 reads CASSLARPSTDTQYF. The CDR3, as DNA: TGTGCCAGCAGTTTGGCCCGGCCTAGCACAGATACGCAGTATTTT.

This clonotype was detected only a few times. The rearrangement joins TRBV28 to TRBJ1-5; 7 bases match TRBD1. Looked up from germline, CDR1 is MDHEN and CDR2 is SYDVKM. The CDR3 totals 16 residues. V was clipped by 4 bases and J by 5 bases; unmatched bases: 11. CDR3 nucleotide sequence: TGTGCCAGCAGTTCCCCGGAGGGGGCCATAGATCAGCCCCAGCATTTT. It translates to CASSSPEGAIDQPQHF.

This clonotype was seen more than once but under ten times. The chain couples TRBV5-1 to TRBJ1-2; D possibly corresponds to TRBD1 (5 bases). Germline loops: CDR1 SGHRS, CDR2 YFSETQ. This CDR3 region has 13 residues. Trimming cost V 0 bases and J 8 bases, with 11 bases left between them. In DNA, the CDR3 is TGCGCCAGCAGCTTGGAGGGGCAGGGAGGCTACACCTTC. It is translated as CASSLEGQGGYTF.

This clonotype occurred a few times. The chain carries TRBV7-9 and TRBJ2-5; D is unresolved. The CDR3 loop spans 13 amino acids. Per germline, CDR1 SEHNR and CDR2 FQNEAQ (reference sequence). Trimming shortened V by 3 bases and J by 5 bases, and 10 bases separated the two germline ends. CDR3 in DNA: TGTGCCAGCAGCTTGATCCTGGGGGAGACCCAGTACTTC. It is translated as CASSLILGETQYF.

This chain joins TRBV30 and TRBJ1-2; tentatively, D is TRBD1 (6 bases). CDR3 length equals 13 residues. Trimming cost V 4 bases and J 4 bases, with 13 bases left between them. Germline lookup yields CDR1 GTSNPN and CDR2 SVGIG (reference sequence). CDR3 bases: TGTGCCTGGAAACGGGACATCGTCTATGGCTACACCTTC. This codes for CAWKRDIVYGYTF. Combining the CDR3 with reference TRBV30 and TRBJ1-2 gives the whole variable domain SQTIHQWPATLVQPVGSPLSLECTVEGTSNPNLYWYRQAAGRGLQLLFYSVGIGQISSEVPQNLSASRPQDRQFILSSKKLLLSDSGFYLCAWKRDIVYGYTFGSGTRLTVV.